This TCR beta chain was captured in a study of identical twins. General study findings and limits: Excess sharing between twins was weaker in beta out-of-frame sequences. Compared with models, monozygotic twins showed more out-of-frame TCR alpha sharing.

Unique molecular identifiers were present on cDNA, and template switching added a universal primer site. Each CDR3 protein gets one entry after TCRdb re-called the 5' RACE reads with MiXCR. The repertoire holds roughly 1.6 million distinct CDR3 sequences, with around 29% as singletons. The CDR3 totals 14 residues. Germline V lookup: CDR1 MNHNS, CDR2 SASEGT. With 4 bases removed from V and 8 bases from J, the gap between germline ends came to 17 bases. This clonotype was counted only a few times. Antigen: not known. What was sequenced was cord blood. V usage is TRBV6-1 and J usage is TRBJ1-2, with D tentatively TRBD1 (5 bases). The sequence derives from a newborn girl in good health. The CDR3 sequence: CASSGHRLPRGYTF. DNA for the CDR3: TGTGCCAGCAGTGGACACAGGCTTCCCAGGGGCTACACCTTC.